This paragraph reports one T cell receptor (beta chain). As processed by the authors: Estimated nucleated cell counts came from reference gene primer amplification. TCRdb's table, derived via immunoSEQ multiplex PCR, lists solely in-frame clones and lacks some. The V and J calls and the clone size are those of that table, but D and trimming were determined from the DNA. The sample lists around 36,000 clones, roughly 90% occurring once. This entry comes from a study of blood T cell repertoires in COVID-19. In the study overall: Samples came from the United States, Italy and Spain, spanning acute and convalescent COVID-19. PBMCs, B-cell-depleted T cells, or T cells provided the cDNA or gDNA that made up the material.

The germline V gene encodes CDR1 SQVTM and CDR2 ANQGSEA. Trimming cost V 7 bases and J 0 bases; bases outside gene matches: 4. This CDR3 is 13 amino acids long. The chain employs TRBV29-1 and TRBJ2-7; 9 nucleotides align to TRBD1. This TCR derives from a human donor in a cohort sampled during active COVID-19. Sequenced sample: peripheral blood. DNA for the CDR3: TGCAGCGCACAGGGGGCAGGCTCCTACGAGCAGTACTTC. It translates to CSAQGAGSYEQYF.